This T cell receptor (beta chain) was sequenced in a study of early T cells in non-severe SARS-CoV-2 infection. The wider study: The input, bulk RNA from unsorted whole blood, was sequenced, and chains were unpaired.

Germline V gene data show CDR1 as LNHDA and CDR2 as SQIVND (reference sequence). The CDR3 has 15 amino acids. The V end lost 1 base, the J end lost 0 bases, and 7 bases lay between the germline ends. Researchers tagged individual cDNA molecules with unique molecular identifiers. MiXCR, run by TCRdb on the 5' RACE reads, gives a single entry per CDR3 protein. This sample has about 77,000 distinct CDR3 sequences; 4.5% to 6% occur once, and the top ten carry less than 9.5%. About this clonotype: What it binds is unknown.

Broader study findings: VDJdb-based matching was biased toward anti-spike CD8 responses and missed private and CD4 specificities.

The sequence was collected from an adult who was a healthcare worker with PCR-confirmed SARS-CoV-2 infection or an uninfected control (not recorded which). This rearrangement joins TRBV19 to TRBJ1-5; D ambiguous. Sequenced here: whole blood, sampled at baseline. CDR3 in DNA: TGTGCCAGTAGTATAGCAGGCGATAGCAATCAGCCCCAGCATTTT. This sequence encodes CASSIAGDSNQPQHF.